This TCR beta chain was observed in a study of blood T cell repertoires in COVID-19. Background on the study: The origin of the acute and convalescent COVID-19 samples was the United States, Italy and Spain.

CDR3 length: 13 amino acids. The germline CDR1 and CDR2 sequences are SNHLY and FYNNEI. Using immunoSEQ multiplex PCR, the repertoire was profiled, and TCRdb retains in-frame clones only, with some absent. The repertoire holds 45,000 to 55,000 clones, roughly four fifths seen once, with around 10% in the top ten. This receptor was identified in an elderly man with COVID-19, enrolled during active disease. Sequencing was done on a sample of peripheral blood. The chain recombines TRBV2 with TRBJ2-7; 10 bases match TRBD1. CDR3 sequence reads: CGSRDRGSYEQYF. The CDR3 DNA sequence: TGTGGGTCCCGGGACAGGGGCTCCTACGAGCAGTACTTC.